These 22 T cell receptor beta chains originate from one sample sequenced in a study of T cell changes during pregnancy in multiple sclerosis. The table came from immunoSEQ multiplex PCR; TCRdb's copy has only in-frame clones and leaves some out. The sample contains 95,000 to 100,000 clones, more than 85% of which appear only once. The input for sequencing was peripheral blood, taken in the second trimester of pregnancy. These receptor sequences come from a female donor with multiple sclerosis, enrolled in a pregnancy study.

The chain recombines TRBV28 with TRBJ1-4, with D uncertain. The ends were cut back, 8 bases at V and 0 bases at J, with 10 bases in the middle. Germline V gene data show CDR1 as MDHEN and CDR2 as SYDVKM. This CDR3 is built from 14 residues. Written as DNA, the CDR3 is TGTGCCAGCGGGGAGGGAGCAACTAATGAAAAACTGTTTTTT. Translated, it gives CASGEGATNEKLFF.

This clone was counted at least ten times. The CDR3 loop reads CASSEGQGADTQYF. Written as DNA, the CDR3 is TGTGCCAGCAGTGAGGGACAGGGGGCAGATACGCAGTATTTT. The V and J genes are TRBV6-1 and TRBJ2-3, with 11 bases identical to TRBD1. V lost 3 bases to trimming and J lost 4 bases; unmatched junction nucleotides: 0. CDR1 is MNHNS, CDR2 SASEGT, per germline. This CDR3 comprises 14 residues.

CDR3: CASSQEEQFPEKLFF. The CDR3 DNA reads TGCGCCAGCAGCCAAGAAGAACAGTTTCCCGAAAAACTGTTTTTT. The chain uses TRBV4-1 and TRBJ1-4; D ambiguous. CDR1 is MGHRA and CDR2 is YSYEKL in the germline V gene. The V end lost 0 bases, the J end lost 8 bases, and 13 bases lay between the germline ends. The CDR3 has 15 residues.

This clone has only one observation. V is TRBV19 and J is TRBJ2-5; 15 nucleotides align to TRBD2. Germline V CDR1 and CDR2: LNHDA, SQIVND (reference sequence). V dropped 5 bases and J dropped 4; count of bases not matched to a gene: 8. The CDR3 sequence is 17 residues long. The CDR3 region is CASSRGLAGGVRETQYF. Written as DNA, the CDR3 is TGTGCCAGTAGTCGGGGACTAGCGGGAGGAGTAAGAGAGACCCAGTACTTC.

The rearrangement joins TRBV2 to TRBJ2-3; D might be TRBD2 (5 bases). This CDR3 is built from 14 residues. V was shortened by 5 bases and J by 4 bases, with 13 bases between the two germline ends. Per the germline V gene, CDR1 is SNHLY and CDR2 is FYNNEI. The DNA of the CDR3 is TGTGCCAGCAGTTGGACTCCAAGCGCAGATACGCAGTATTTT. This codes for CASSWTPSADTQYF.

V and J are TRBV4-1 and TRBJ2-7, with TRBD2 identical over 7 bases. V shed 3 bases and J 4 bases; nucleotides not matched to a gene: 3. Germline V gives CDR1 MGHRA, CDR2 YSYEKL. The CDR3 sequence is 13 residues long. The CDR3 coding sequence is TGCGCCAGCAGCCAGCGTAGCGGGTACGAGCAGTACTTC. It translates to CASSQRSGYEQYF.

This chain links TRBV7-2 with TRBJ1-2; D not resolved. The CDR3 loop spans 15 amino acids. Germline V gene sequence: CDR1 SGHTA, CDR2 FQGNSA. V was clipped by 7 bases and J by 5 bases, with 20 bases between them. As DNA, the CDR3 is TGTGCCAGCACCCTAAATCCCCGTCAGGATTATGGCTACACCTTC. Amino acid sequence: CASTLNPRQDYGYTF.

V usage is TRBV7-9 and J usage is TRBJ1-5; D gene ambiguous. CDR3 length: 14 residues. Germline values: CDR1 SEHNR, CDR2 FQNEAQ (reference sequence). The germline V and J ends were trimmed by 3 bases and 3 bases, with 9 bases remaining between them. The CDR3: CASSFSNLNQPQHF. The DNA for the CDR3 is TGTGCCAGCAGCTTTTCTAACCTCAATCAGCCCCAGCATTTT.

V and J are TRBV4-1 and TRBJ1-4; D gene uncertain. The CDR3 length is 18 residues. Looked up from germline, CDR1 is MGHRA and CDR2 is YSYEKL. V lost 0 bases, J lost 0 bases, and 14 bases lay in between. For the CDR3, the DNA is TGCGCCAGCAGCCAAGATCGCCCCGGGGTTTCAACTAATGAAAAACTGTTTTTT. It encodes CASSQDRPGVSTNEKLFF.

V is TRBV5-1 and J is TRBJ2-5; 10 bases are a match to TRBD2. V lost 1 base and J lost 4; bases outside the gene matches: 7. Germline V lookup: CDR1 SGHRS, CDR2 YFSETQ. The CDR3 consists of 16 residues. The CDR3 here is CASSLFIAGGPETQYF. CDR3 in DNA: TGCGCCAGCAGCTTGTTTATAGCGGGAGGTCCAGAGACCCAGTACTTC.

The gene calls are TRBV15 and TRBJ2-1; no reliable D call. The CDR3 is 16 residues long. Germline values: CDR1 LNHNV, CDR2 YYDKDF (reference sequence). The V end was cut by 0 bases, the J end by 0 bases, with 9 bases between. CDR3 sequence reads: CATSRDVGASYNEQFF. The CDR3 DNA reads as TGTGCCACCAGCAGAGATGTAGGAGCCTCCTACAATGAGCAGTTCTTC.

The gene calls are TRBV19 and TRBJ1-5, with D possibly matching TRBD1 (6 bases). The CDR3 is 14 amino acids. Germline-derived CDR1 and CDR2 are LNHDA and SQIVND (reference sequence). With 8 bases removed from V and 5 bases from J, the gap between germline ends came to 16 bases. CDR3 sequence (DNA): TGTGCCAGTCGCCAACAGGGAGTACATCAGCCCCAGCATTTT. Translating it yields CASRQQGVHQPQHF.

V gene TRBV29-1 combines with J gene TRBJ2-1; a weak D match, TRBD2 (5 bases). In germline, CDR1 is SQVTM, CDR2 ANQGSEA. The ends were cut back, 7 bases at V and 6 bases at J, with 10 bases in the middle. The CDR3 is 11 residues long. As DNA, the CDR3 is TGCAGCGGGGGAGATACCAATGAGCAGTTCTTC. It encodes CSGGDTNEQFF.

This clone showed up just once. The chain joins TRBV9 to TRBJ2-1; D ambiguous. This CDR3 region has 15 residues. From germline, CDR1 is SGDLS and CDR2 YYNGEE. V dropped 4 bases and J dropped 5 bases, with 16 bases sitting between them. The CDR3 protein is CASSPEFGLNNEQFF. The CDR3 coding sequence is TGTGCCAGCAGCCCCGAGTTTGGGCTCAACAATGAGCAGTTCTTC.

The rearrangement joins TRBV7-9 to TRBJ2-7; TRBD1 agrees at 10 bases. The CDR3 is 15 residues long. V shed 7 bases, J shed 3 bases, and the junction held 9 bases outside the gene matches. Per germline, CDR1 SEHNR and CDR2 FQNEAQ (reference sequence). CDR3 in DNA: TGTGCCAGCAACCCTTACGGGACAGGGGACTACGAGCAGTACTTC. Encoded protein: CASNPYGTGDYEQYF.

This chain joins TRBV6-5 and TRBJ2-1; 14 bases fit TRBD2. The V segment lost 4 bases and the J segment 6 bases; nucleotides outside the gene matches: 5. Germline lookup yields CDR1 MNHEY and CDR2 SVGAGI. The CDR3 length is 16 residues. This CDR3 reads CASSSLGTSGSNEQFF. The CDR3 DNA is TGTGCCAGCAGTTCCCTAGGGACTAGCGGGAGCAATGAGCAGTTCTTC.

This CDR3 is CASSLTRGSYEQYF. DNA for the CDR3: TGTGCCAGCAGTTTGACGCGGGGCTCCTACGAGCAGTACTTC. The chain carries TRBV28 and TRBJ2-7; TRBD2 is a possible D gene (6 bases). Trimming stripped 3 bases from V and 0 bases from J, with 9 bases between. CDR1 and CDR2 from the germline V gene are MDHEN and SYDVKM. CDR3 size: 14 residues.

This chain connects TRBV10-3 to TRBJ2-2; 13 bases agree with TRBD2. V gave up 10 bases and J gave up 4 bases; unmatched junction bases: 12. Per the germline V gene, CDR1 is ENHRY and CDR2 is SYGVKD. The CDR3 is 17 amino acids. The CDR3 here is CATKGGWTSGGTGELFF. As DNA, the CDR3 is TGTGCCACCAAAGGGGGATGGACTAGCGGGGGCACCGGGGAGCTGTTTTTT.

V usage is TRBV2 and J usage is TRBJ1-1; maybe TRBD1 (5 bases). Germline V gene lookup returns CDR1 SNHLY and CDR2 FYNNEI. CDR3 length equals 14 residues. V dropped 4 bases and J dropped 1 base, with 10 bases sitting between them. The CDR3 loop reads CASSAPGQNTEAFF. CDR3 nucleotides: TGTGCCAGCAGTGCCCCAGGGCAGAACACTGAAGCTTTCTTT.

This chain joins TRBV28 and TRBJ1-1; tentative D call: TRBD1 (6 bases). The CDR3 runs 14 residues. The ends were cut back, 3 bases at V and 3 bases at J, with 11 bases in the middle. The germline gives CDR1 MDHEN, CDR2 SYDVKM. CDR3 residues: CASSFRGGHTEAFF. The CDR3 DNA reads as TGTGCCAGCAGTTTTAGGGGGGGTCACACTGAAGCTTTCTTT.

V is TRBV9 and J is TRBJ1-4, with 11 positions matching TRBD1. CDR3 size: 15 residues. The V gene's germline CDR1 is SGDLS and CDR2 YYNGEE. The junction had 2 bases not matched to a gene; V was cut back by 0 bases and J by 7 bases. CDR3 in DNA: TGTGCCAGCAGCGTAGGAGGGACAGGGGGTGAAAAACTGTTTTTT. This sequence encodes CASSVGGTGGEKLFF. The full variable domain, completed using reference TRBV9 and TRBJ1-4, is DSGVTQTPKHLITATGQRVTLRCSPRSGDLSVYWYQQSLDQGLQFLIQYYNGEERAKGNILERFSAQQFPDLHSELNLSSLELGDSALYFCASSVGGTGGEKLFFGSGTQLSVL.

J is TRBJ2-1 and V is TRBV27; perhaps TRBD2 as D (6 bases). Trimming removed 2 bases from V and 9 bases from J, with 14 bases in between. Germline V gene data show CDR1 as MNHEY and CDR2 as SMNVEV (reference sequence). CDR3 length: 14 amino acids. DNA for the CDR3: TGTGCCAGCAGTTTAGCGGGACCCCGAGTTGAGCAGTTCTTC. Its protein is CASSLAGPRVEQFF.